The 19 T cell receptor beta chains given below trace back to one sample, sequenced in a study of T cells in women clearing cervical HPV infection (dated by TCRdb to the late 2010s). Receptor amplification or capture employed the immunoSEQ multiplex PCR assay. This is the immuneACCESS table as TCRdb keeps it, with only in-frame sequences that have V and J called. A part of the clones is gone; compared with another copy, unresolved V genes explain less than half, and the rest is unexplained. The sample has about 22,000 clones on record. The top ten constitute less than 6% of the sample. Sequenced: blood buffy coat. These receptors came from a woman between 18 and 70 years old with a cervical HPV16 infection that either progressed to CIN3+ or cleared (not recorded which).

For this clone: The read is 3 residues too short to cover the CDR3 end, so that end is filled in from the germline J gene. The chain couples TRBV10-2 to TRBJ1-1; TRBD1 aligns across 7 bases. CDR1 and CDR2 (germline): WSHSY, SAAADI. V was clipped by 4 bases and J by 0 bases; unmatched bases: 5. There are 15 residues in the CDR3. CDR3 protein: CASSVHRGLNTEAFF. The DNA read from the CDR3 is TGCGCCAGCAGTGTCCACAGGGGATTGAACACTGAA.

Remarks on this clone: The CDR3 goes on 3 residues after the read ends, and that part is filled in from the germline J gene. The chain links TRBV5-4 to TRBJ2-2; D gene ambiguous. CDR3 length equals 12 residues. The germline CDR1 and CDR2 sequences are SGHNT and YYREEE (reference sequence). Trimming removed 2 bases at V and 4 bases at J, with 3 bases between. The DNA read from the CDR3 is TGTGCCAGCAGCTTCGGCACCGGGGAG. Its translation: CASSFGTGE. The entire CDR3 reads CASSFGTGELFF.

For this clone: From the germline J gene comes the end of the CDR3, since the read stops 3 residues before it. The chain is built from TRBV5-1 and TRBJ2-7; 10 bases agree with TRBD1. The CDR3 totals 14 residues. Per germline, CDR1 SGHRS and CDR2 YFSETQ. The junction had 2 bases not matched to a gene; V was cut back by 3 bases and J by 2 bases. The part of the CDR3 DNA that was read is TGCGCCAGCAGCTCGACAGGGGGCACCTACGAG. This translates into CASSSTGGTYE. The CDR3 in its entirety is CASSSTGGTYEQYF.

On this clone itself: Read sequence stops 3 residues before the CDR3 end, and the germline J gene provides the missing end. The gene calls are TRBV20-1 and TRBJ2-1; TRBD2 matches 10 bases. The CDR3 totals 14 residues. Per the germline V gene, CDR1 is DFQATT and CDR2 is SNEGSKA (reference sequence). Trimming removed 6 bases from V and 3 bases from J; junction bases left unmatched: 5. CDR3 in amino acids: CSAGPSGGYNEQFF. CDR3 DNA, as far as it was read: TGCAGTGCGGGACCTAGCGGGGGCTACAATGAG.

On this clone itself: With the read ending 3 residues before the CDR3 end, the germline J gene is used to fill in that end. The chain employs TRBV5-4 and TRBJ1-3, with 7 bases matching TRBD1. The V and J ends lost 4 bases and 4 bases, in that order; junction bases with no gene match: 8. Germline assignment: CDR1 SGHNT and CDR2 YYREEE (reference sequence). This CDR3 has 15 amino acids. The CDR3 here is CASSEPGGEGNTIYF. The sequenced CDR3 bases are TGTGCCAGCAGCGAACCAGGGGGTGAAGGAAACACC.

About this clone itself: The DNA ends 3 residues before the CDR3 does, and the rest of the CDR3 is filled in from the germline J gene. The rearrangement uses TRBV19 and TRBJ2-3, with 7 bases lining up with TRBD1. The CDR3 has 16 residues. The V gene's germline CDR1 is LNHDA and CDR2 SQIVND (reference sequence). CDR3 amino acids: CASSTRGQISNQPQYF. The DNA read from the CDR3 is TGTGCCAGTAGTACCCGGGGACAGATTAGCAATCAGCCG.

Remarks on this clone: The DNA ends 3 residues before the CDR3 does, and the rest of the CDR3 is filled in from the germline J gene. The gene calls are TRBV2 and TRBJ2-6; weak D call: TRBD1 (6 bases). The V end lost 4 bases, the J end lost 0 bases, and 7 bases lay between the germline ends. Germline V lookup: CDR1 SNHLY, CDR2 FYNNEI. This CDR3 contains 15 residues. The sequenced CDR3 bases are TGTGCCAGCAGTGGGACAGACTCTGGGGCCAACGTC. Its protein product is CASSGTDSGANV. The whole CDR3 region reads CASSGTDSGANVLTF. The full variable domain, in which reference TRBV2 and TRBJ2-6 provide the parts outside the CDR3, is EPEVTQTPSHQVTQMGQEVILRCVPISNHLYFYWYRQILGQKVEFLVSFYNNEISEKSEIFDDQFSVERPDGSNFTLKIRSTKLEDSAMYFCASSGTDSGANVLTFGAGSRLTVL.

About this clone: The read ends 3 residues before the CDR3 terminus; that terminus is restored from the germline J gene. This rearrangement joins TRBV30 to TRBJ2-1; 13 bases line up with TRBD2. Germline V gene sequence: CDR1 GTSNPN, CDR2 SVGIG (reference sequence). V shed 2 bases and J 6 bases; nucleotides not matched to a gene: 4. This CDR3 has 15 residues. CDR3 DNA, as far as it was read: TGTGCCTGGAGTATCCGGACTAGCGGGGGCAATGAG. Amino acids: CAWSIRTSGGNE. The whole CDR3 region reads CAWSIRTSGGNEQFF.

CDR3: CASSEAGDTGELFF. CDR3 bases read: TGTGCCAGCAGTGAAGCAGGGGACACCGGGGAG. The chain recombines TRBV6-1 with TRBJ2-2, with D perhaps TRBD1 (5 bases). The sequenced fragment ends 3 residues before the CDR3 boundary, so the rest is inferred from the germline J gene. The length of the CDR3 is 14 residues. V gave up 0 bases and J gave up 3 bases, with 5 bases separating them. In germline, CDR1 is MNHNS, CDR2 SASEGT.

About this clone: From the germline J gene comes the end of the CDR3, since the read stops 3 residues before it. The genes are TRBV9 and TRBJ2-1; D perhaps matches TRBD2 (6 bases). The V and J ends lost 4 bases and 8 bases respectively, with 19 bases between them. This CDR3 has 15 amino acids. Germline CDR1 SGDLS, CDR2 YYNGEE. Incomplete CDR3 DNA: TGTGCCAGCAGCCCTGACCTGCGGGATTGGGATGAG. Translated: CASSPDLRDWDE. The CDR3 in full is CASSPDLRDWDEQFF. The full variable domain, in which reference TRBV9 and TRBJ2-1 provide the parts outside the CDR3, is DSGVTQTPKHLITATGQRVTLRCSPRSGDLSVYWYQQSLDQGLQFLIQYYNGEERAKGNILERFSAQQFPDLHSELNLSSLELGDSALYFCASSPDLRDWDEQFFGPGTRLTVL.

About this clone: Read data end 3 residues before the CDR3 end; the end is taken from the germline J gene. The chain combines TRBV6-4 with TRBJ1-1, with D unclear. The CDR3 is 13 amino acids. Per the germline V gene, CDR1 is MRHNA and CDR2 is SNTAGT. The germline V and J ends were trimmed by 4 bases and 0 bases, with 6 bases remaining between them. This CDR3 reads CASSGGMNTEAFF. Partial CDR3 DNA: TGTGCCAGCAGTGGTGGCATGAACACTGAA.

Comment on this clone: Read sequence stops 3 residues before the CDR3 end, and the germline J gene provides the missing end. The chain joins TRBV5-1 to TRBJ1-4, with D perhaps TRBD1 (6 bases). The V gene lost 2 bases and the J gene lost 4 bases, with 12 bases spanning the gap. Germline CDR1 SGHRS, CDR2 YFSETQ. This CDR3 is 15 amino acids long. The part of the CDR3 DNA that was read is TGCGCCAGCAGCTTCGCCGGACAGTATAATGAAAAA. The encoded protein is CASSFAGQYNEK. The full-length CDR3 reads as CASSFAGQYNEKLFF.

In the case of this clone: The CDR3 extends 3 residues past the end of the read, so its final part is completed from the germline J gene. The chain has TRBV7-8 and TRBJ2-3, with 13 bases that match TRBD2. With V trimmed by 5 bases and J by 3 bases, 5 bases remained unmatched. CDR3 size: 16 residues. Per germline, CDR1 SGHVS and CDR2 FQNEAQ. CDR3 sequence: CASSPGTSGVTDTQYF. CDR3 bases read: TGTGCCAGCAGCCCTGGGACTAGCGGGGTGACAGATACG.

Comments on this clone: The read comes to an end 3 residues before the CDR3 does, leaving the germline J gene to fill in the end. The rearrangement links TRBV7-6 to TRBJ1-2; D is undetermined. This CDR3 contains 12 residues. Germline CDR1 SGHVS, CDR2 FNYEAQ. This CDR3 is CASSSARYDYTF. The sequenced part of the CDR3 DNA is TGTGCCAGCAGCTCTGCCCGCTACGAC. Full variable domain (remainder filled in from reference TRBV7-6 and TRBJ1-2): GAGVSQSPRYKVTKRGQDVALRCDPISGHVSLYWYRQALGQGPEFLTYFNYEAQQDKSGLPNDRFSAERPEGSISTLTIQRTEQRDSAMYRCASSSARYDYTFGSGTRLTVV.

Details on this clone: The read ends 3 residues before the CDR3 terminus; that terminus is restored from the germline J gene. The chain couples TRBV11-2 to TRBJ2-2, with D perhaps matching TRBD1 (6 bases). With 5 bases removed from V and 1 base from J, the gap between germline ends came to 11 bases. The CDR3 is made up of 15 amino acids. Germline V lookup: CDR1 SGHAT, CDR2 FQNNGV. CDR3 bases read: TGTGCCAGCAGCCCGCTGACAGGGAACACCGGGGAG. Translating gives CASSPLTGNTGE. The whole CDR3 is CASSPLTGNTGELFF.

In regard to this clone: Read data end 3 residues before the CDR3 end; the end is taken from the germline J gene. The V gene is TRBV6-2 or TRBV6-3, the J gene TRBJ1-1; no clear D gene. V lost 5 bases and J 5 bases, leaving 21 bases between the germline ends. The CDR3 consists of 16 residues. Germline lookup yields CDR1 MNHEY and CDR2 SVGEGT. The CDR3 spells CASSPDGVSWRTEAFF. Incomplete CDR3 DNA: TGTGCCAGCAGTCCCGACGGGGTTTCATGGAGGACTGAA.

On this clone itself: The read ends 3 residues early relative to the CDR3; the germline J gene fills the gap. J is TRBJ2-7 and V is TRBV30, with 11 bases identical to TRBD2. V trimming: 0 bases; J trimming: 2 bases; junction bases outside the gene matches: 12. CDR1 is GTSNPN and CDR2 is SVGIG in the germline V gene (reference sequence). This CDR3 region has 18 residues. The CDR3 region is CAWSVTLTSGNIPYEQYF. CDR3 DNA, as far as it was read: TGTGCCTGGAGTGTGACTTTGACTAGCGGGAATATTCCCTACGAG.

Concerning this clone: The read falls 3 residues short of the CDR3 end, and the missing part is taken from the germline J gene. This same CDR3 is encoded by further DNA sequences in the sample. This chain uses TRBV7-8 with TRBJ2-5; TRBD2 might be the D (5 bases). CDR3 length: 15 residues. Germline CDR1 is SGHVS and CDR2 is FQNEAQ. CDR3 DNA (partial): TGTGCCAGCAGCTTAGGGACTGGACGCACAGATACC. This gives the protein CASSLGTGRTDT. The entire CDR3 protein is CASSLGTGRTDTQYF.

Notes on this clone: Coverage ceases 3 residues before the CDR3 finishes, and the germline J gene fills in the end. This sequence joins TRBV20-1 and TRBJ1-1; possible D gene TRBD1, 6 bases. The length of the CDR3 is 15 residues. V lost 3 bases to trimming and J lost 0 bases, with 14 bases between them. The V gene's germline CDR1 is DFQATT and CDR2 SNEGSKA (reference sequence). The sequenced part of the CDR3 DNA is TGCAGTGCTAGTACACAGGGACTAGTGAACACTGAA. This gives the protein CSASTQGLVNTE. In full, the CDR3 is CSASTQGLVNTEAFF.